What follows are 8 T cell receptor beta chains derived from one specimen sequenced in a study of T cells in narcolepsy. TCRdb keeps only in-frame clones here, not all; method: immunoSEQ multiplex PCR. The sample gives more than 25,000 clones, around 74% of which show up once; roughly 6.8% is in the top ten. Sequenced input: memory (CD45RA-) CD4+ T cells from blood. These receptors all come from a human donor in good health.

The chain couples TRBV28 to TRBJ1-4; no clear D gene. V lost 1 base and J 0 bases, leaving 6 bases between the germline ends. Per the germline V gene, CDR1 is MDHEN and CDR2 is SYDVKM. The CDR3 extends over 15 amino acids. The DNA of the CDR3 is TGTGCCAGCAGTTTATCCCAGGCAACTAATGAAAAACTGTTTTTT. Translating gives CASSLSQATNEKLFF.

This chain uses TRBV27 with TRBJ1-4, with 7 bases that match TRBD1. The CDR3 runs to 15 residues. The V gene end was trimmed by 4 bases and the J gene end by 8 bases; junction bases not matched to a gene: 10. CDR1 is MNHEY, CDR2 SMNVEV, per germline (reference sequence). DNA for the CDR3: TGTGCCAGCAGTTCTCTCCCGGCAGGGGGGGAAAAACTGTTTTTT. Protein product: CASSSLPAGGEKLFF.

The gene calls are TRBV19 and TRBJ1-6; D ambiguous. Germline lookup yields CDR1 LNHDA and CDR2 SQIVND (reference sequence). The germline V and J ends were trimmed by 7 bases and 6 bases, with 13 bases remaining between them. The CDR3 runs to 14 residues. In DNA, the CDR3 is TGTGCCAGTACACTGGAGGGAAGTAATTCACCCCTCCACTTT. Amino acids: CASTLEGSNSPLHF.

The chain couples TRBV5-5 to TRBJ1-4, with 8 bases fitting TRBD1. Trimming at V came to 6 bases and at J to 8 bases, leaving 9 bases not matched to a gene. Per germline, CDR1 SGHKS and CDR2 YYEKEE (reference sequence). The CDR3 sequence is 14 residues long. CDR3 bases: TGTGCCAGCAAAACCGGGACAGGAGTCGAAAAACTGTTTTTT. It translates to CASKTGTGVEKLFF. The full variable domain, with the rest looked up from reference TRBV5-5 and TRBJ1-4, is DAGVTQSPTHLIKTRGQQVTLRCSPISGHKSVSWYQQVLGQGPQFIFQYYEKEERGRGNFPDRFSARQFPNYSSELNVNALLLGDSALYLCASKTGTGVEKLFFGSGTQLSVL.

This chain connects TRBV9 to TRBJ2-1; 11 bases fit TRBD2. Germline CDR1 and CDR2: SGDLS and YYNGEE. After removal of 0 bases from V and 6 bases from J, the junction contained 8 bases not matched to a gene. The CDR3 consists of 17 residues. The CDR3 region has the DNA TGTGCCAGCAGCGTAGTAGCGGGGGGGCCCGTAAGCAATGAGCAGTTCTTC. Translated, it gives CASSVVAGGPVSNEQFF.

This chain joins TRBV6-6 and TRBJ2-7, with TRBD1 matching 10 bases. The CDR3 is 15 amino acids. V dropped 6 bases and J dropped 5; count of bases not matched to a gene: 10. Germline V gene sequence: CDR1 MNHNY, CDR2 SVGAGI (reference sequence). The CDR3 region has the DNA TGTGCCAGCAGACGTTCGGGACAGGGGAATGACGAGCAGTACTTC. Translated: CASRRSGQGNDEQYF.

This chain connects TRBV11-2 to TRBJ2-5; the D gene is possibly TRBD1 (5 bases). V lost 3 bases, J lost 3 bases, and 11 bases lay in between. Germline-derived CDR1 and CDR2 are SGHAT and FQNNGV. CDR3 length: 14 residues. CDR3 in amino acids: CASSFPAGKETQYF. The CDR3 DNA is TGTGCCAGCAGCTTCCCGGCAGGGAAAGAGACCCAGTACTTC.

The V and J genes are TRBV10-3 and TRBJ1-5; D may be TRBD1 (5 bases). CDR1 and CDR2 from the germline V gene are ENHRY and SYGVKD. The CDR3 runs to 14 residues. V was trimmed by 6 bases and J by 2 bases, leaving 11 bases between them. The CDR3 protein is CAIRGAGGNQPQHF. In DNA form, the CDR3 reads TGTGCCATCAGAGGCGCGGGGGGCAATCAGCCCCAGCATTTT.